This is a list of T cell receptor beta chains from one sample in a study of blood T cell repertoires in COVID-19. Profiled with immunoSEQ multiplex PCR; TCRdb holds only in-frame clones, not every one. The sample carries more than 150,000 clones, around 87% recorded once. Specimen: peripheral blood. The source is a man in his forties or fifties with acute or convalescent COVID-19. CDR3s include the opening cysteine and the closing phenylalanine or tryptophan. The D gene is left open where the match is weak. Expanded clones get a size class; other rows say once, few or many, or leave the size out.

size	J	V	D	CDR3	DNA
.	TRBJ2-5	TRBV25-1	.	CASSEPGMGGETQYF	TGTGCCAGCAGTGAACCGGGAATGGGAGGAGAGACCCAGTACTTC
once	TRBJ2-1	TRBV3-1/TRBV3-2	.	CASSQDSSSYNEQFF	TGTGCCAGCAGCCAAGACTCGAGCTCCTACAATGAGCAGTTCTTC
.	TRBJ2-7	TRBV7-9	TRBD1	CASSSPGQGQYEQYF	TGTGCCAGCAGCTCTCCGGGACAGGGACAATACGAGCAGTACTTC
once	TRBJ1-5	TRBV5-8	.	CASSLAKTVFFNQPQHF	TGTGCCAGCAGCTTGGCCAAGACAGTCTTTTTCAATCAGCCCCAGCATTTT
.	TRBJ2-5	TRBV3-1/TRBV3-2	TRBD2	CASRSHGTSGQETQYF	TGTGCCAGCAGGAGCCACGGGACTAGCGGCCAAGAGACCCAGTACTTC
.	TRBJ1-2	TRBV30	TRBD1	CAWTGSGTGGWYGYTF	TGTGCCTGGACGGGATCCGGGACAGGGGGCTGGTATGGCTACACCTTC
.	TRBJ2-7	TRBV30	.	CAWNLQGYEQYF	TGTGCCTGGAACCTACAGGGTTACGAGCAGTACTTC
.	TRBJ1-4	TRBV27	TRBD1	CASSSYRGSPTNEKLFF	TGTGCCAGCAGTTCATACAGGGGAAGCCCAACTAATGAAAAACTGTTTTTT
once	TRBJ2-1	TRBV10-3	TRBD1	CAISKTGEDNEQFF	TGTGCCATCAGTAAGACAGGGGAGGACAATGAGCAGTTCTTC
.	TRBJ1-5	TRBV2	.	CASTGTLYSNQPQHF	TGTGCCAGCACCGGGACACTTTATAGCAATCAGCCCCAGCATTTT
.	TRBJ2-3	TRBV7-2	.	CASSLYGLTSTDTQYF	TGTGCCAGCAGCTTATATGGGCTAACTAGCACAGATACGCAGTATTTT
.	TRBJ2-1	TRBV6-4	TRBD1	CASSLNRGRLNEQFF	TGTGCCAGCAGCCTAAACAGGGGGCGCCTCAATGAGCAGTTCTTC
.	TRBJ1-1	TRBV10-3	TRBD1	CAIRGTGFGTEAFF	TGTGCCATCAGGGGGACAGGGTTCGGCACTGAAGCTTTCTTT